This record concerns one T cell receptor (beta chain) sequence. Its target is not known. The sample comes from a study of OX40 agonist ivuxolimab in advanced cancers. Sequencing was performed with immunoSEQ multiplex PCR; in TCRdb, only in-frame clones are kept and a portion is missing. The profile covers 77,000 or so clones, with under 95% appearing a single time and more than 9.5% taken by the ten largest. Study outcomes and limitations: CD4+ T cells averaged fewer expanded clones than CD8+ T cells.

After removal of 6 bases from V and 6 bases from J, the junction contained 9 bases not matched to a gene. CDR3 length: 14 residues. Germline V CDR1 and CDR2: PRHDT, FYEKMQ (reference sequence). V usage is TRBV13 and J usage is TRBJ2-7; the match to TRBD1 covers 9 bases. The sequence derives from an adult with an advanced solid tumor such as melanoma, head and neck, liver or kidney cancer. This sample comprised CD4+ or CD8+ T cells sorted from blood, obtained in a trial of the OX40 agonist ivuxolimab. CDR3: CASRDRTGAGEQYF. The CDR3 DNA is TGTGCCAGCAGAGATCGGACAGGGGCCGGCGAGCAGTACTTC.